This T cell receptor beta chain stems from a study of shared clonotypes between healthy human individuals. Study-level information: Serving as donors were two women and a few men, whose ages spanned 18 to 49.

This CDR3 is built from 14 residues. J lost 6 bases, V lost 1 base, and 4 bases had no gene match. Germline CDR1 reads LGHNT; CDR2 reads FRNRAP. Sequencing was performed with immunoSEQ multiplex PCR; in TCRdb, only in-frame clones are kept and a portion is missing. Here the sample spans more than 200,000 clones, 60% to 70% being singletons. Sequencing was carried out using memory CD4+ T cells sorted from blood. This sample's subset: CD45RA-negative fraction. The chain couples TRBV12-5 to TRBJ1-1; 8 bases line up with TRBD1. This clonotype originated in a man aged 25-40 years in good health. The CDR3 DNA reads TGTGCTAGTGGTTTGGACAGGGGGAGGGCTGAAGCTTTCTTT. It codes for CASGLDRGRAEAFF.